What follows is one T cell receptor (beta chain) and its context. This clonotype was observed a handful of times. Its target antigen remains unknown. No much larger clonotype is one base removed from it; base qualities were not supplied. The data belong to a study of T cells after yellow fever vaccination (dated by TCRdb to the late 2010s). About the study as a whole: The SMART-Seq v4 Ultra Low Input RNA kit was used to prepare libraries from fractions with low cell numbers. The cohort comprised two healthy male donors, one aged 18 to 30 and one aged 30 to 39 years. To track T-cell clones before and after primary and booster YFV17D yellow fever vaccination, bulk TCR alpha and beta repertoires were sequenced longitudinally. Blood was drawn at multiple timepoints before and after primary and secondary immunization, with bulk PBMC replicates and cell subsets isolated. Broad study findings and their caveats: Computational filtering was needed because FACS-sorted repertoires could contain abundant contaminating clonotypes from the bulk population. The study included only a couple of donors, which limits how far the findings can be generalized. Most clones expanded after primary vaccination (almost 97% of CD4 and 88% of CD8) were re-detected after the booster, suggesting that broad memory maintenance occurred. Compared with the primary T-cell response, the secondary T-cell response was weaker but faster, peaking on day 5 rather than day 15. A small fraction of clonotypes appeared in both the CD4 and CD8 compartments, likely as a result of convergent recombination.

Per the publication, the treatment or condition label means: live attenuated yellow fever vaccine strain. At each blood-draw timepoint, two biological replicates of bulk PBMCs were collected. PBMCs were isolated from peripheral blood using a standard Ficoll-Paque protocol. RNA was extracted with TriZol from bulk PBMCs, CD4 and CD8 fractions, and dextramer-positive and dextramer-negative fractions. TCR cDNA was made using 5'RACE template switching, a step that added a universal primer site and unique molecular identifiers. Priming for cDNA synthesis came from both the TCR alpha and TCR beta constant segments. Two PCR steps were used to amplify libraries, with sample barcodes and sequencing adapters being added in the second step. Sequencing of libraries was performed on Illumina HiSeq 2500 (2x100 bp) or NovaSeq (2x150 bp). Regarding the original processing steps: Reads were demultiplexed and collapsed into UMI consensus sequences with MIGEC, and V(D)J alignment was performed with MiXCR. Vaccine-responding clonotypes were defined with edgeR using replicate PBMC samples, requiring FDR below 0.01 and a log2 fold change above 5 up to day 15. Bulk clonotypes were assigned CD4 or CD8 identity according to which sequenced CD4 or CD8 repertoire held them at higher abundance. The public sequencing data were trimmed at Q25 with fastp and processed into clonotypes with MiXCR by TCRdb, which kept only in-frame beta chains. Rows merge per CDR3 protein into single entries with the most common DNA and genes. TCRdb's processing, not the study's, gives the V and J calls here. In this sample the table shows a few hundred thousand distinct CDR3 sequences, 8.5% to 10% of which occur a single time. Roughly 17% of the sample is in the top ten clones.

From its cysteine to its phenylalanine, the CDR3 spans 14 amino acids. Of the read, only the CDR3 DNA is kept; its 42 bases are in frame from base 1. Deletion took 3 bases off V and 2 bases off J, with a span of 11 bases between the germline ends. The germline V gene encodes CDR1 MNHEY and CDR2 SVGAGI. This chain joins TRBV6-5 to TRBJ2-7; TRBD1 is a possible D gene, resting on 6 matching bases. This receptor was taken from a man aged 18 to 30 who received the YFV17D yellow fever vaccine. The starting material was PBMCs, obtained on the day of the first yellow fever vaccination. The CDR3 region reads CASSYSRGAYEQYF. The DNA reads as follows: TGTGCCAGCAGTTATAGCAGGGGCGCCTACGAGCAGTACTTC.